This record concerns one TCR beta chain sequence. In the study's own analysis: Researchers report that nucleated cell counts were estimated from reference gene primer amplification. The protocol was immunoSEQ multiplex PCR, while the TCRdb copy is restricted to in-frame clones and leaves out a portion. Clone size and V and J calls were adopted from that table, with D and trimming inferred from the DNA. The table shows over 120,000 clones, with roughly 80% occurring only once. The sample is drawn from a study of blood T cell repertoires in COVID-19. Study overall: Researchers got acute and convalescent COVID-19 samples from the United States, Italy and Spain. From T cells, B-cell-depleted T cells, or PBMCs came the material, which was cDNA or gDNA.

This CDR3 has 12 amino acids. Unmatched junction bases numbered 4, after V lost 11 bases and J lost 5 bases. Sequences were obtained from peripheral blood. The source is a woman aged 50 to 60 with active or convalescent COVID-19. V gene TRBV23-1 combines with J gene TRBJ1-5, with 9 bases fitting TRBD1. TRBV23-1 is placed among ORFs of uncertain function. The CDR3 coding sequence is TGCGCCCTCCGGACAGGGGATCAGCCCCAGCATTTT. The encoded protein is CALRTGDQPQHF.